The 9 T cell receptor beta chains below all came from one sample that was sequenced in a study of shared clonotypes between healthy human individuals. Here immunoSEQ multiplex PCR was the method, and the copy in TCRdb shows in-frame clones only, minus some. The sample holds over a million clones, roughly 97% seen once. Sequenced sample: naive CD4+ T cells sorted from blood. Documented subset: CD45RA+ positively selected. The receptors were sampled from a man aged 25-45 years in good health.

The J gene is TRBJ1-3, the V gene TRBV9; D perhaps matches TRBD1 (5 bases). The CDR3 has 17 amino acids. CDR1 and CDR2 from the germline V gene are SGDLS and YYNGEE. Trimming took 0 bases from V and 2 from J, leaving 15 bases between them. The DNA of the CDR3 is TGTGCCAGCAGCGTAGACGTCAGGGTCCCACCTGGAAACACCATATATTTT. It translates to CASSVDVRVPPGNTIYF.

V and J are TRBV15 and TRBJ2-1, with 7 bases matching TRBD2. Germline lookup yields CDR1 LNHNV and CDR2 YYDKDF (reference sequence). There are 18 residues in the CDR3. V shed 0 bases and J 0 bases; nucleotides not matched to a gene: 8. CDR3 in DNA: TGTGCCACCAGCAGAGAGACTCATGCGGGAGCCTCCTACAATGAGCAGTTCTTC. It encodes CATSRETHAGASYNEQFF.

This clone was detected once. The chain's CDR3 is CASSLEWEEQYF. DNA for the CDR3: TGTGCCAGCAGCTTGGAGTGGGAAGAGCAGTACTTC. The chain has TRBV5-4 and TRBJ2-7; D remains unclear. Between the trimmed V and J ends, which lost 0 bases and 7 bases, there was a span of 8 bases. CDR1 SGHNT and CDR2 YYREEE come from the germline V gene (reference sequence). This CDR3 is built from 12 residues.

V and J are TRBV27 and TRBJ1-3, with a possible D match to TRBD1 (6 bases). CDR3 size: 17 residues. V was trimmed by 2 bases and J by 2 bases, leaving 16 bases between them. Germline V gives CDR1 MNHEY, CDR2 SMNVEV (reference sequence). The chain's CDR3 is CASSLRGAAGPGNTIYF. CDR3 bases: TGTGCCAGCAGTTTAAGGGGGGCGGCAGGGCCTGGAAACACCATATATTTT.

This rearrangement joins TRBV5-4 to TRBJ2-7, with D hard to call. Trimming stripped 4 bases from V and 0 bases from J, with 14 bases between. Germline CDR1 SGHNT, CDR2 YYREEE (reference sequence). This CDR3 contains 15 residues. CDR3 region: CASSPATSDSYEQYF. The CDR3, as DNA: TGTGCCAGCAGCCCCGCGACCTCTGACTCCTACGAGCAGTACTTC.

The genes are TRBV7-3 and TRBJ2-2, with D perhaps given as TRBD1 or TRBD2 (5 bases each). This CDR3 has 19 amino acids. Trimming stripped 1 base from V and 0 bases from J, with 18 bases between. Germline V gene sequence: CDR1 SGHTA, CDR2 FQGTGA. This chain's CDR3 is CASSLKGTTGGSNTGELFF. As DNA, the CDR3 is TGTGCCAGCAGCTTAAAAGGGACCACTGGGGGTTCGAACACCGGGGAGCTGTTTTTT. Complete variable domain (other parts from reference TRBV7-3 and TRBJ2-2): GAGVSQTPSNKVTEKGKYVELRCDPISGHTALYWYRQSLGQGPEFLIYFQGTGAADDSGLPNDRFFAVRPEGSVSTLKIQRTERGDSAVYLCASSLKGTTGGSNTGELFFGEGSRLTVL.

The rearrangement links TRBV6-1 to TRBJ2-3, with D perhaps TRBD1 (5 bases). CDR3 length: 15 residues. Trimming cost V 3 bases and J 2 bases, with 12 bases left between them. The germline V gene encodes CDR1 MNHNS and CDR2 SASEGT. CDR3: CASSDEGHPTDTQYF. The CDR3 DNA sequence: TGTGCCAGCAGTGACGAAGGACATCCCACAGATACGCAGTATTTT.

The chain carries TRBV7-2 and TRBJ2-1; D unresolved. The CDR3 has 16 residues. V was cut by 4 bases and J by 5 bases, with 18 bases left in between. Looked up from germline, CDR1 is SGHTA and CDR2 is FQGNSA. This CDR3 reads CASSSPPTLNHNEQFF. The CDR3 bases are TGTGCCAGCAGCTCCCCTCCCACCCTAAATCACAATGAGCAGTTCTTC.

Here the CDR3 DNA reads TGTGCCAGCAGCAGGACAGCGAGCTCCTACAATGAGCAGTTCTTC. Translating gives CASSRTASSYNEQFF. The chain couples TRBV7-7 to TRBJ2-1; D perhaps matches TRBD1 (6 bases). CDR1 and CDR2 from the germline V gene are SSHAT and FNYEAQ (reference sequence). V lost 5 bases and J 0 bases, leaving 11 bases between the germline ends. The CDR3 has 15 amino acids.